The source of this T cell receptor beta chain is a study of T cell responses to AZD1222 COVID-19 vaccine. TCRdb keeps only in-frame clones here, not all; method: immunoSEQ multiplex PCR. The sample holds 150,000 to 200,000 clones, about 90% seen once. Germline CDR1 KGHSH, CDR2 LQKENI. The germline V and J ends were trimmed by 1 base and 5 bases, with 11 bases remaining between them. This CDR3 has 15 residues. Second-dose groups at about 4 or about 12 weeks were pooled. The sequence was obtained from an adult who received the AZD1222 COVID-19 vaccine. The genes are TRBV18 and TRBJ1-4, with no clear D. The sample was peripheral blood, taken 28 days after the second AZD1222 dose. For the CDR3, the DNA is TGTGCCAGCTCACCACAAGATTTATACAATGAAAAACTGTTTTTT. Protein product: CASSPQDLYNEKLFF. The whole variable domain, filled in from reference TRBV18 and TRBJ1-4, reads NAGVMQNPRHLVRRRGQEARLRCSPMKGHSHVYWYRQLPEEGLKFMVYLQKENIIDESGMPKERFSAEFPKEGPSILRIQQVVRGDSAAYFCASSPQDLYNEKLFFGSGTQLSVL.